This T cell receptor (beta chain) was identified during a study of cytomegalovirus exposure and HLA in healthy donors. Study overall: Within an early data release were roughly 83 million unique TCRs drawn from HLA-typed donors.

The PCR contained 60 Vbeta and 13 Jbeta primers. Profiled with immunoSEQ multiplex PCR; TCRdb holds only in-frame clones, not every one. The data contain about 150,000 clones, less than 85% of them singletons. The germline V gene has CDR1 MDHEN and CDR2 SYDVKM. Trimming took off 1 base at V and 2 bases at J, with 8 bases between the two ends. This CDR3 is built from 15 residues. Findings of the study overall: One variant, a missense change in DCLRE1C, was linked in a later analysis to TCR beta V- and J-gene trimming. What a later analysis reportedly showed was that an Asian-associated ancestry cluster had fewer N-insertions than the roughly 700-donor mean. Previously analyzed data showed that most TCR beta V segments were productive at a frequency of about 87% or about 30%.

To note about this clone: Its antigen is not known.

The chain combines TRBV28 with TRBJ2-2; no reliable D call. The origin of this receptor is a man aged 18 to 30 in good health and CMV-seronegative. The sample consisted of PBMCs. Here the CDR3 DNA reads TGTGCCAGCAGTTTATACCAGAAAAACACCGGGGAGCTGTTTTTT. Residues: CASSLYQKNTGELFF.